This T cell receptor beta chain derives from a study of cytomegalovirus exposure and HLA in healthy donors. This PCR relied on a set of 60 Vbeta primers and 13 Jbeta primers. The assay was immunoSEQ multiplex PCR, and TCRdb's table has in-frame clones only and misses some. The data show approximately 200,000 clones, approximately 80% seen once. Sequenced material: PBMCs. The sequence derives from a woman in her 30s in good health and CMV-seropositive.

CDR3 sequence (DNA): TGTGCCAGCAGTCGGGGGAATAGCAATCAGCCCCAGCATTTT. Translation: CASSRGNSNQPQHF. V is TRBV27 and J is TRBJ1-5; weak D call: TRBD1 (5 bases). There are 14 residues in the CDR3. The germline V and J ends were trimmed by 5 bases and 0 bases, with 8 bases remaining between them. Germline CDR1 MNHEY, CDR2 SMNVEV (reference sequence).